This record looks at one T cell receptor beta chain sequence and its context. This record comes from a study of STAT5B mutations in CD4+ large granular lymphocyte leukemia. Bead-separated CD4+, CD4+CD8+, CD57+ or CD56+ fractions, or PBMC, were used. The germline CDR1 and CDR2 sequences are SGHAT and FQNNGV. Between the trimmed V and J ends, which lost 2 bases and 2 bases, there was a span of 15 bases. The CDR3 runs 16 residues. Libraries were prepared by immunoSEQ multiplex PCR; TCRdb keeps only in-frame clonotypes and omits some of them. The data contain around 8,100 clones, approximately 80% of them singletons.

Sequencing input: PBMCs. The chain has TRBV11-2 and TRBJ1-2; no clear D gene. The TCR was taken from a woman aged 55 to 70 with CD4+ T-cell large granular lymphocyte leukemia. CDR3 DNA: TGTGCCAGCAGCTTAAGAATCTCAGGCGCAAACTATGGCTACACCTTC. Protein: CASSLRISGANYGYTF.